This T cell receptor (beta chain) was retrieved from a study of shared clonotypes between healthy human individuals. The overall study: CD4 naive and CD4 memory each took three plates per donor, while CD8 naive took two and CD8 memory one.

Overall study findings and caveats: Some naive CD4 clonotypes, roughly 4.5%, turned up in common across a handful of donors.

This clone was counted a few times. Its antigen is as yet unknown. Genomic DNA of each subset was evenly split across several immunoSEQ plates. This table comes from immunoSEQ multiplex PCR, and its TCRdb copy is limited to in-frame clones, with some not included. The sample yields around 750,000 clones, around 72% seen once. A CD45RA+ naive subset and a CD45RA-negative memory subset were split from CD4+ cells. CDR3 length equals 16 residues. The germline V gene has CDR1 SGHTA and CDR2 FQGNSA. With 5 bases clipped from V and 2 bases from J, the junction kept 9 bases outside the gene matches. This sequence was found in a woman in her twenties or thirties in good health. The rearrangement uses TRBV7-2 and TRBJ2-7; 10 nucleotides match TRBD2. Sequencing was carried out using memory CD4+ T cells sorted from blood. Noted subset: CD45RA-negative fraction. The CDR3 sequence is CASSPNALAGPYEQYF. CDR3 in DNA: TGTGCCAGCAGCCCAAACGCACTAGCGGGACCCTACGAGCAGTACTTC.